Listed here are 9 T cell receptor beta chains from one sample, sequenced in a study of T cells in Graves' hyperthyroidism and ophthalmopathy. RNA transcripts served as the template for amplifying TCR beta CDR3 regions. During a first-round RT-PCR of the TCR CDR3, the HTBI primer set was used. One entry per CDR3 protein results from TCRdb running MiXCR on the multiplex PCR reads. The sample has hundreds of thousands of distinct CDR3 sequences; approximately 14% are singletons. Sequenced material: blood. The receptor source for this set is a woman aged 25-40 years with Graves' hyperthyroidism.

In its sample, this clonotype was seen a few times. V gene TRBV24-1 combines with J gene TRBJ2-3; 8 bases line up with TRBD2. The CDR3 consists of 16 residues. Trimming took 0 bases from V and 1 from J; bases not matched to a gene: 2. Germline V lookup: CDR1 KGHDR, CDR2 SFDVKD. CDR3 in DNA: TGTGCCACCAGTGATTTGCGGCGGGAGGGCACAGATACGCAGTATTTT. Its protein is CATSDLRREGTDTQYF.

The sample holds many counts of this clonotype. The CDR3 nucleotides read TGTGCCAGCAGTTTTACGGAGCAGACAGAGCAGCCCCAGCATTTT. The encoded protein is CASSFTEQTEQPQHF. The chain employs TRBV12-3 or TRBV12-4 and TRBJ1-5; D is possibly TRBD1 (5 bases). The V end was cut by 3 bases, the J end by 7 bases, with 16 bases between. The CDR3 contains 15 residues.

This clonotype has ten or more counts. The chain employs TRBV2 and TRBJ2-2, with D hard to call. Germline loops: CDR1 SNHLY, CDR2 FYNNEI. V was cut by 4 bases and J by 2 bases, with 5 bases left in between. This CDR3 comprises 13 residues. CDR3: CASSVGNTGELFF. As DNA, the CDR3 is TGTGCCAGCAGTGTAGGCAACACCGGGGAGCTGTTTTTT.

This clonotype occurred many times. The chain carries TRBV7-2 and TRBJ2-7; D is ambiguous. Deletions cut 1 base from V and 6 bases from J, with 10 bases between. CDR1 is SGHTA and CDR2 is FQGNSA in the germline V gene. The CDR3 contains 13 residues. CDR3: CASSLVHGSEQYF. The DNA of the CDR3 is TGTGCCAGCAGCTTAGTCCACGGAAGCGAGCAGTACTTC.

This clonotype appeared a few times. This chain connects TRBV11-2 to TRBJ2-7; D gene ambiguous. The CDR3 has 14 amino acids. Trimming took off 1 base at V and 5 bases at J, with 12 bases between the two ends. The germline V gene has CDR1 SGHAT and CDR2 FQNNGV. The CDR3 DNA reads TGTGCCAGCAGCTTAGTAAGGGTCCCCCACGAGCAGTACTTC. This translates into CASSLVRVPHEQYF.

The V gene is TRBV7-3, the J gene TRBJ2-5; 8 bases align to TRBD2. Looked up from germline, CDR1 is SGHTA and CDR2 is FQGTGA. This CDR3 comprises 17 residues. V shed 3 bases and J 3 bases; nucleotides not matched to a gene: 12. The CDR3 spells CASSFLPWTSPKETQYF. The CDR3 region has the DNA TGTGCCAGCAGCTTCTTACCCTGGACTAGCCCTAAAGAGACCCAGTACTTC.

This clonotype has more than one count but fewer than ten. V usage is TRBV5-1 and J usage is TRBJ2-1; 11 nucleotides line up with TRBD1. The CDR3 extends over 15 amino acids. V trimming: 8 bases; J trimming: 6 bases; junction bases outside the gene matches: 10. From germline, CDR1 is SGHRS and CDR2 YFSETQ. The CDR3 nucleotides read TGCGCCAGTTCTCAAACCGGGACAGGGGGCAATGAGCAGTTCTTC. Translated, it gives CASSQTGTGGNEQFF.

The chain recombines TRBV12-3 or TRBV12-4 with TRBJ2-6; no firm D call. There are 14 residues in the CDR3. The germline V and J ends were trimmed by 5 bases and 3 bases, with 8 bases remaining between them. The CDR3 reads CASSPPVGANVLTF. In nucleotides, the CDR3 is TGTGCCAGCAGTCCCCCGGTTGGGGCCAACGTCCTGACTTTC.

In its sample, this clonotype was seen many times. The CDR3 protein is CASSVGTSGINLSYEQYF. For the CDR3, the DNA is TGTGCCAGCAGCGTTGGGACTAGCGGGATTAACCTATCCTACGAGCAGTACTTC. J is TRBJ2-7 and V is TRBV9, with 13 bases fitting TRBD2. The CDR3 spans 18 residues. The V segment lost 2 bases and the J segment 1 base; nucleotides outside the gene matches: 9. From germline, CDR1 is SGDLS and CDR2 YYNGEE.